Below, 30 T cell receptor beta chains from the same sample are listed, as sequenced in a study of T cell changes during pregnancy in multiple sclerosis. Assay: immunoSEQ multiplex PCR; the TCRdb copy retains only in-frame clones and omits some. The sample includes roughly 69,000 clones, under 95% seen only once; the top ten take 1.4% to 1.5%. Here the sequenced sample was peripheral blood, taken after pregnancy. These receptors were taken from a female donor with multiple sclerosis, enrolled in a pregnancy study.

This rearrangement joins TRBV7-2 to TRBJ2-7; 9 bases line up with TRBD2. Germline V gives CDR1 SGHTA, CDR2 FQGNSA. The trim removed 5 bases at V and 3 bases at J, leaving 5 bases unmatched. The CDR3 extends over 14 amino acids. This CDR3 reads CASSQIAGVYEQYF. The CDR3 DNA reads TGTGCCAGCAGCCAAATAGCGGGAGTCTACGAGCAGTACTTC.

Points on this clone: A read error may explain this, as a much larger clone is one base away. The chain combines TRBV7-2 with TRBJ1-1; a weak D match, TRBD1 (6 bases). Germline CDR1 is SGHTA and CDR2 is FQGNSA. The CDR3 consists of 13 residues. Trimming removed 3 bases from V and 3 bases from J, with 8 bases in between. Written as DNA, the CDR3 is TGTGCCAGCAGCTTGTACAGGGACACTGAAGCTTTCTTT. Protein sequence: CASSLYRDTEAFF.

The chain recombines TRBV13 with TRBJ2-2, with 7 positions matching TRBD1. V lost 5 bases, J lost 2 bases, and 14 bases stayed unmatched. From germline, CDR1 is PRHDT and CDR2 FYEKMQ (reference sequence). The CDR3 runs to 18 residues. DNA for the CDR3: TGTGCCAGCAGCCGCCTGACAGGGCCCTCAGGAAACACCGGGGAGCTGTTTTTT. Encoded protein: CASSRLTGPSGNTGELFF. Variable domain in full (rest from reference TRBV13 and TRBJ2-2): AAGVIQSPRHLIKEKRETATLKCYPIPRHDTVYWYQQGPGQDPQFLISFYEKMQSDKGSIPDRFSAQQFSDYHSELNMSSLELGDSALYFCASSRLTGPSGNTGELFFGEGSRLTVL.

The rearrangement uses TRBV10-1 and TRBJ2-2; no reliable D call. Between the trimmed V and J ends, which lost 0 bases and 7 bases, there was a span of 9 bases. The CDR3 is 14 residues long. CDR1 is WNHNN, CDR2 SYGVQD, per germline (reference sequence). CDR3 sequence reads: CASSESDLVGELFF. In nucleotides, the CDR3 is TGCGCCAGCAGTGAGTCTGATTTAGTCGGGGAGCTGTTTTTT.

The chain uses TRBV18 and TRBJ2-3; 9 bases agree with TRBD1. Losses at the gene ends were 3 bases for V and 4 bases for J; bases not matched to a gene: 8. Germline V gives CDR1 KGHSH, CDR2 LQKENI. This CDR3 is 16 amino acids long. The CDR3 loop reads CASSPIGTGGADTQYF. The CDR3 DNA sequence: TGTGCCAGCTCACCGATCGGAACAGGGGGCGCAGATACGCAGTATTTT. The full variable domain, with the rest looked up from reference TRBV18 and TRBJ2-3, is NAGVMQNPRHLVRRRGQEARLRCSPMKGHSHVYWYRQLPEEGLKFMVYLQKENIIDESGMPKERFSAEFPKEGPSILRIQQVVRGDSAAYFCASSPIGTGGADTQYFGPGTRLTVL.

This chain links TRBV6-5 with TRBJ2-7; TRBD2 matches at 12 bases. The CDR3 covers 16 residues. Germline trimming cut 2 bases from V and 3 bases from J; bases unmatched to any gene: 5. Germline CDR1 MNHEY, CDR2 SVGAGI. The CDR3 DNA reads TGTGCCAGCAGTTACGCCGGGACTAGCGGGCGCTACGAGCAGTACTTC. It is translated as CASSYAGTSGRYEQYF.

The chain carries TRBV29-1 and TRBJ2-1, with TRBD1 matching 7 bases. CDR1 SQVTM and CDR2 ANQGSEA come from the germline V gene. With 3 bases clipped from V and 8 bases from J, the junction kept 10 bases outside the gene matches. The CDR3 runs 14 residues. CDR3 coding DNA: TGCAGCGTTGATCGCCTAACAGACAGGGATGAGCAGTTCTTC. Its translation: CSVDRLTDRDEQFF.

The gene calls are TRBV12-5 and TRBJ2-7, with D perhaps TRBD2 (6 bases). This CDR3 is 13 amino acids long. The germline CDR1 and CDR2 sequences are LGHNT and FRNRAP. Deletions cut 6 bases from V and 3 bases from J, with 12 bases between. The CDR3: CASGAGLGYEQYF. In DNA, the CDR3 is TGTGCTAGTGGGGCGGGACTCGGCTACGAGCAGTACTTC.

The DNA for the CDR3 is TGTGCCAGCAGCTTGGTCTCCCATATAACAGGGGACGCAGGCTACACCTTC. Residues: CASSLVSHITGDAGYTF. J is TRBJ1-2 and V is TRBV5-6; 7 positions match TRBD1. V lost 0 bases and J lost 8; bases outside the gene matches: 16. The germline gives CDR1 SGHDT, CDR2 YYEEEE. The CDR3 covers 17 residues.

Worth noting for this clone: The germline gene is not matched at one end of the junction; a read error may be the cause. The same CDR3 can be traced to other DNA sequences in this sample. The genes are TRBV2 and TRBJ1-1; the D gene is possibly TRBD1 (6 bases). The CDR3 runs to 14 residues. Per the germline V gene, CDR1 is SNHLY and CDR2 is FYNNEI. The CDR3 bases are TGCGCCAGCAGTGGATTCCAGGGGTGGGCTGAAGCTTTCTTT. Encoded protein: CASSGFQGWAEAFF.

V usage is TRBV28 and J usage is TRBJ1-2, with D unresolved. The CDR3 has 15 amino acids. The germline V and J ends were trimmed by 3 bases and 7 bases, with 18 bases remaining between them. The germline CDR1 and CDR2 sequences are MDHEN and SYDVKM. CDR3 region: CASSLEDVSRGGYTF. CDR3 in DNA: TGTGCCAGCAGTTTGGAGGACGTAAGTCGAGGTGGCTACACCTTC.

The V and J genes are TRBV6-1 and TRBJ2-1, with D uncertain. The ends were cut back, 2 bases at V and 4 bases at J, with 3 bases in the middle. Per germline, CDR1 MNHNS and CDR2 SASEGT. There are 12 residues in the CDR3. The CDR3 bases are TGTGCCAGCAGTGAACTGTACAATGAGCAGTTCTTC. Residues: CASSELYNEQFF.

The chain uses TRBV9 and TRBJ2-1; TRBD2 matches at 9 bases. J was trimmed by 5 bases and V by 4 bases; bases with no gene match: 7. The CDR3 loop spans 15 amino acids. The germline gives CDR1 SGDLS, CDR2 YYNGEE. The CDR3 nucleotides read TGTGCCAGCAGCTCTAGCGGGACTACCAACAATGAGCAGTTCTTC. Translation gives CASSSSGTTNNEQFF.

The chain has TRBV25-1 and TRBJ2-3; D not resolved. V was pared by 4 bases and J by 0 bases, with 8 bases between. Per the germline V gene, CDR1 is MGHDK and CDR2 is SYGVNS. CDR3 length: 14 amino acids. CDR3 protein: CASSGSRSTDTQYF. CDR3 nucleotide sequence: TGTGCCAGCAGTGGCTCGCGGAGCACAGATACGCAGTATTTT.

The chain has TRBV19 and TRBJ1-2; 8 bases agree with TRBD1. The CDR3 runs to 13 residues. The germline gives CDR1 LNHDA, CDR2 SQIVND (reference sequence). Trimming cost V 5 bases and J 3 bases; bases outside gene matches: 2. The CDR3 coding sequence is TGTGCCAGTAGTGACAGGGGTCACTATGGCTACACCTTC. Protein sequence: CASSDRGHYGYTF.

The V and J genes are TRBV2 and TRBJ1-4; 8 nucleotides align to TRBD1. The trim removed 4 bases at V and 3 bases at J, leaving 7 bases unmatched. This CDR3 has 16 amino acids. Germline loops: CDR1 SNHLY, CDR2 FYNNEI. DNA of the CDR3: TGTGCCAGCAGTGGACAGGGGAGGGGATCTAATGAAAAACTGTTTTTT. Its protein is CASSGQGRGSNEKLFF.

V is TRBV29-1 and J is TRBJ1-2; possible D gene TRBD1, 5 bases. The CDR3 is made up of 15 amino acids. In germline, CDR1 is SQVTM, CDR2 ANQGSEA. V lost 0 bases to trimming and J lost 3 bases, with 14 bases between them. The CDR3 here is CSVEDGAGWDYGYTF. CDR3 DNA: TGCAGCGTTGAAGATGGGGCAGGGTGGGACTATGGCTACACCTTC. Drawing the rest from reference TRBV29-1 and TRBJ1-2, the complete variable domain is SAVISQKPSRDICQRGTSLTIQCQVDSQVTMMFWYRQQPGQSLTLIATANQGSEATYESGFVIDKFPISRPNLTFSTLTVSNMSPEDSSIYLCSVEDGAGWDYGYTFGSGTRLTVV.

This chain connects TRBV6-5 to TRBJ1-2, with 7 bases matching TRBD1. Trimming removed 0 bases from V and 4 bases from J; junction bases left unmatched: 5. This CDR3 has 15 amino acids. CDR1 MNHEY and CDR2 SVGAGI come from the germline V gene. The CDR3 DNA reads as TGTGCCAGCAGTTACTCCCCCGGGACAGCCTATGGCTACACCTTC. Protein product: CASSYSPGTAYGYTF.

V gene TRBV5-1 combines with J gene TRBJ2-7; 9 bases agree with TRBD1. V lost 0 bases to trimming and J lost 3 bases; unmatched junction nucleotides: 4. The germline V gene encodes CDR1 SGHRS and CDR2 YFSETQ. The CDR3 loop spans 15 amino acids. Written as DNA, the CDR3 is TGCGCCAGCAGCTTGGTTCCGGGACAGGGCTACGAGCAGTACTTC. Encoded protein: CASSLVPGQGYEQYF.

The chain has TRBV11-2 and TRBJ2-6; D remains ambiguous. This CDR3 has 13 amino acids. Germline CDR1 SGHAT, CDR2 FQNNGV. The V end lost 9 bases, the J end lost 0 bases, and 6 bases lay between the germline ends. CDR3 bases: TGTGCCAGTGGGCGCTCTGGGGCCAACGTCCTGACTTTC. Amino acids: CASGRSGANVLTF.

This clone has just one count. This chain joins TRBV28 and TRBJ2-5, with 10 bases aligning to TRBD2. The CDR3 spans 16 residues. Germline V CDR1 and CDR2: MDHEN, SYDVKM. V was pared by 7 bases and J by 2 bases, with 10 bases of the junction left unmatched. The CDR3 DNA follows: TGTGCCAGCACCCGTCGGGGTAGCGGGGGGCAAGAGACCCAGTACTTC. Translation: CASTRRGSGGQETQYF.

V gene TRBV14 combines with J gene TRBJ2-5, with 7 bases that match TRBD1. Trimming cost V 2 bases and J 7 bases; bases outside gene matches: 10. The CDR3 sequence is 15 residues long. The germline CDR1 and CDR2 sequences are SGHDN and FVKESK. DNA for the CDR3: TGTGCCAGCAGCCAACGGACAGGTTCCCAGTCGACCCAGTACTTC. This encodes CASSQRTGSQSTQYF. Using reference TRBV14 and TRBJ2-5 for the parts outside the CDR3, the full variable domain is EAGVTQFPSHSVIEKGQTVTLRCDPISGHDNLYWYRRVMGKEIKFLLHFVKESKQDESGMPNNRFLAERTGGTYSTLKVQPAELEDSGVYFCASSQRTGSQSTQYFGPGTRLLVL.

The sample holds a few counts of this clone. This chain links TRBV7-2 with TRBJ2-7, with D perhaps matching TRBD2 (6 bases). Germline V gene sequence: CDR1 SGHTA, CDR2 FQGNSA. This CDR3 spans 14 amino acids. The germline V and J ends were trimmed by 4 bases and 3 bases, with 13 bases remaining between them. This CDR3 is CASSSLGGIYEQYF. The CDR3 coding sequence is TGTGCCAGCAGCTCGTTGGGCGGGATCTACGAGCAGTACTTC.

This clone was detected only once. The chain is built from TRBV10-1 and TRBJ2-7, with TRBD1 as a possible D gene (5 bases). The length of the CDR3 is 14 residues. V was clipped by 3 bases and J by 4 bases, with 13 bases between them. CDR1 is WNHNN and CDR2 is SYGVQD in the germline V gene (reference sequence). The CDR3 nucleotides read TGCGCCAGCAGTGAAAGGCAGGGAAGGTACGAGCAGTACTTC. As protein: CASSERQGRYEQYF.

The chain recombines TRBV10-3 with TRBJ2-1, with TRBD2 identical over 8 bases. The CDR3 has 15 residues. Germline V CDR1 and CDR2: ENHRY, SYGVKD. J gave up 5 bases and V 0 bases, and 3 bases lay outside the gene matches. CDR3 sequence reads: CAISESGLGDNEQFF. CDR3 nucleotide sequence: TGTGCCATCAGTGAGTCGGGACTAGGAGACAATGAGCAGTTCTTC.

The CDR3 DNA is TGTGCCAGCAGGGCGGCCTCCCTCTCCGGGCAGTACTTC. Amino acid sequence: CASRAASLSGQYF. The rearrangement links TRBV2 to TRBJ2-7; no clear D gene. CDR1 SNHLY and CDR2 FYNNEI come from the germline V gene. CDR3 length: 13 amino acids. V shed 6 bases and J shed 9 bases, with 18 bases lying between them.

This CDR3 reads CASSFGTGNEQYF. CDR3 nucleotide sequence: TGTGCCAGCAGTTTCGGGACAGGAAACGAGCAGTACTTC. The V gene is TRBV27, the J gene TRBJ2-7; 8 bases match TRBD1. The CDR3 consists of 13 residues. The trim removed 3 bases at V and 5 bases at J, leaving 3 bases unmatched. From germline, CDR1 is MNHEY and CDR2 SMNVEV (reference sequence).

This clone has just a few counts. The CDR3 DNA reads TGTGCCAGCAGCCTAACTAGCGGGCAATACAATGAGCAGTTCTTC. It encodes CASSLTSGQYNEQFF. J is TRBJ2-1 and V is TRBV7-2; 9 positions agree with TRBD2. This CDR3 has 15 amino acids. Germline V gene lookup returns CDR1 SGHTA and CDR2 FQGNSA. Trimming removed 5 bases from V and 4 bases from J; junction bases left unmatched: 6.

The chain is built from TRBV19 and TRBJ2-4; D is perhaps TRBD2 (6 bases). Germline CDR1 LNHDA, CDR2 SQIVND (reference sequence). V was cut by 5 bases and J by 0 bases, with 11 bases left in between. The CDR3 spans 15 residues. The CDR3 is CASSAGSLAKNIQYF. Written as DNA, the CDR3 is TGTGCCAGTAGTGCGGGGTCTTTAGCCAAAAACATTCAGTACTTC.

The rearrangement joins TRBV6-1 to TRBJ2-4, with D unresolved. The CDR3 length is 15 residues. Germline values: CDR1 MNHNS, CDR2 SASEGT. V was clipped by 5 bases and J by 4 bases, with 15 bases between them. CDR3 bases: TGTGCCAGCAGTCGGATTAAGCAGGCTAAAAACATTCAGTACTTC. Translating it yields CASSRIKQAKNIQYF.